The sequence of this TCR beta chain was determined in a study of CD8 T cells in Susac syndrome. V was clipped by 0 bases and J by 4 bases, with 18 bases between them. CDR1 and CDR2 (germline): MNHEY, SVGEGT. The CDR3 runs to 17 residues. Reverse transcription used roughly 0.45 to 1 ug RNA and random hexamers. Each CDR3 protein is one row after TCRdb ran MiXCR on the immunoSEQ multiplex PCR reads. The table shows some 190,000 distinct CDR3 sequences, with around 95% occurring only once. The TCR comes from a human donor in good health. The genes are TRBV6-2 or TRBV6-3 and TRBJ2-5; D tentatively reads TRBD1 or TRBD2 (6 bases each). Material: CD4+ T cells from PBMCs. The CDR3 DNA sequence: TGTGCCAGCAGTTACTCGCCATCCGGCAGGGGAGGAGAGACCCAGTACTTC. This sequence encodes CASSYSPSGRGGETQYF.